The 18 T cell receptor beta chains below come from one sample, sequenced in a study of cytomegalovirus exposure and HLA in healthy donors. Vbeta (60) and Jbeta (13) primers were used in the PCR. Only in-frame clones appear in the TCRdb table, and some are missing; sequencing was by immunoSEQ multiplex PCR. This sample carries approximately 140,000 clones, around three quarters of them seen once, and the ten largest clones take approximately 6.9%. Sequenced material: PBMCs. These receptors came from a woman in her thirties or forties in good health and CMV-seropositive.

This rearrangement joins TRBV5-4 to TRBJ2-7; D unclear. CDR3 length: 13 amino acids. V lost 0 bases, J lost 6 bases, and 10 bases lay in between. Germline-derived CDR1 and CDR2 are SGHNT and YYREEE (reference sequence). CDR3 nucleotides: TGTGCCAGCAGCTTGGACGGTTTATCCGAGCAGTACTTC. Its translation: CASSLDGLSEQYF.

The J gene is TRBJ1-1, the V gene TRBV27; D remains unclear. From germline, CDR1 is MNHEY and CDR2 SMNVEV (reference sequence). The V gene lost 1 base and the J gene lost 0 bases, with 6 bases spanning the gap. The CDR3 spans 14 residues. CDR3 coding DNA: TGTGCCAGCAGTTTATTGGCCATGAACACTGAAGCTTTCTTT. Its protein product is CASSLLAMNTEAFF.

The rearrangement joins TRBV10-3 to TRBJ1-1; possible D gene TRBD1, 6 bases. Germline V gene lookup returns CDR1 ENHRY and CDR2 SYGVKD. V was trimmed by 5 bases and J by 5 bases, leaving 21 bases between them. The CDR3 length is 16 residues. The CDR3 sequence: CAISKGGGGARTEAFF. CDR3 nucleotides: TGTGCCATCAGTAAGGGGGGTGGGGGGGCTCGAACTGAAGCTTTCTTT.

The chain recombines TRBV10-3 with TRBJ1-1; no firm D call. This CDR3 has 13 amino acids. CDR1 and CDR2 (germline): ENHRY, SYGVKD. Between the trimmed V and J ends, which lost 8 bases and 0 bases, there was a span of 10 bases. DNA for the CDR3: TGTGCCATCGTGGAGAAATTGAACACTGAAGCTTTCTTT. This sequence encodes CAIVEKLNTEAFF.

This clone was seen once. The chain has TRBV6-5 and TRBJ2-2; TRBD1 matches 8 bases. Germline assignment: CDR1 MNHEY and CDR2 SVGAGI. The V segment lost 4 bases and the J segment 2 bases; nucleotides outside the gene matches: 3. The CDR3 is made up of 15 amino acids. The chain's CDR3 is CASSSGQGNTGELFF. The CDR3 DNA follows: TGTGCCAGCAGTTCCGGACAGGGTAACACCGGGGAGCTGTTTTTT.

The J gene is TRBJ2-1, the V gene TRBV5-1; 12 bases are shared with TRBD2. Trimming at V came to 4 bases and at J to 7 bases, leaving 9 bases not matched to a gene. The CDR3 consists of 16 residues. CDR1 SGHRS and CDR2 YFSETQ come from the germline V gene. The chain's CDR3 is CASSTSSGGALNEQFF. The CDR3 DNA is TGCGCCAGCAGCACCTCTAGCGGGGGGGCTCTGAATGAGCAGTTCTTC.

This rearrangement joins TRBV5-1 to TRBJ2-7; D gene ambiguous. The V gene's germline CDR1 is SGHRS and CDR2 YFSETQ. The CDR3 runs to 13 residues. Trimming cost V 0 bases and J 3 bases, with 7 bases left between them. DNA of the CDR3: TGCGCCAGCAGCTTGGCCCCAGGCTACGAGCAGTACTTC. Its translation is CASSLAPGYEQYF.

The chain is built from TRBV4-1 and TRBJ2-6, with 12 bases that match TRBD1. Germline V gene sequence: CDR1 MGHRA, CDR2 YSYEKL. The CDR3 spans 19 residues. The J segment lost 4 bases and the V segment lost 2 bases, leaving 9 bases of the junction unmatched. As DNA, the CDR3 is TGCGCCAGCAGCCAAACCTGGGGACAGGGGGCGCGAGGGGCCAACGTCCTGACTTTC. Its protein product is CASSQTWGQGARGANVLTF.

V and J are TRBV27 and TRBJ2-5, with a possible D match to TRBD2 (6 bases). The CDR3 loop spans 14 amino acids. V lost 10 bases to trimming and J lost 4 bases, with 19 bases between them. CDR1 is MNHEY and CDR2 is SMNVEV in the germline V gene (reference sequence). CDR3 in amino acids: CATSRGGAGETQYF. In DNA, the CDR3 is TGTGCCACCTCCCGCGGAGGGGCTGGAGAGACCCAGTACTTC.

This chain joins TRBV19 and TRBJ1-6; possible D gene TRBD1, 6 bases. The V end lost 3 bases, the J end lost 7 bases, and 13 bases lay between the germline ends. Germline lookup yields CDR1 LNHDA and CDR2 SQIVND (reference sequence). The CDR3 totals 15 residues. The CDR3, as DNA: TGTGCCAGTAGTATCCGAAACACAGGGAATTCACCCCTCCACTTT. Encoded protein: CASSIRNTGNSPLHF. Looking up the rest from reference TRBV19 and TRBJ1-6 gives the full variable domain: DGGITQSPKYLFRKEGQNVTLSCEQNLNHDAMYWYRQDPGQGLRLIYYSQIVNDFQKGDIAEGYSVSREKKESFPLTVTSAQKNPTAFYLCASSIRNTGNSPLHFGNGTRLTVT.

The chain has TRBV5-6 and TRBJ1-1; D is unclear. Germline assignment: CDR1 SGHDT and CDR2 YYEEEE. V shed 3 bases and J shed 3 bases, with 12 bases lying between them. The CDR3 extends over 14 amino acids. The chain's CDR3 is CASSSGVWDTEAFF. The CDR3, as DNA: TGTGCCAGCAGCTCCGGGGTGTGGGACACTGAAGCTTTCTTT.

The V call is TRBV7-4, the J call TRBJ2-7; the match to TRBD1 covers 9 bases. V trimming: 5 bases; J trimming: 3 bases; junction bases outside the gene matches: 11. Germline CDR1 and CDR2: SGHVT and SQSDAQ. The CDR3 runs 16 residues. The CDR3 protein is CASSTREGTGHYEQYF. CDR3 bases: TGTGCCAGCAGCACGAGGGAGGGGACAGGGCACTACGAGCAGTACTTC.

The chain carries TRBV10-3 and TRBJ1-1, with a possible D match to TRBD1 (6 bases). Trimming removed 6 bases at V and 3 bases at J, with 14 bases between. The CDR3 runs 14 residues. The germline V gene has CDR1 ENHRY and CDR2 SYGVKD. As DNA, the CDR3 is TGTGCCATCAGCTCGGACAGCACGTACACTGAAGCTTTCTTT. Translating it yields CAISSDSTYTEAFF.

The V gene is TRBV11-2, the J gene TRBJ2-3; D is perhaps TRBD2 (6 bases). The CDR3 runs 12 residues. V was cut by 4 bases and J by 6 bases, with 8 bases left in between. Per the germline V gene, CDR1 is SGHAT and CDR2 is FQNNGV. The CDR3 loop reads CASSSRGDTQYF. The DNA for the CDR3 is TGTGCCAGCAGCTCCCGGGGGGATACGCAGTATTTT.

Here the CDR3 reads CASSGDRVEFDEKLFF. In DNA, the CDR3 is TGTGCCAGCAGCGGAGACAGGGTAGAGTTCGATGAAAAACTGTTTTTT. J is TRBJ1-4 and V is TRBV11-1; 7 bases match TRBD1. V gave up 5 bases and J gave up 6 bases; unmatched junction bases: 12. The germline V gene has CDR1 SGHAT and CDR2 FQDESV (reference sequence). The CDR3 totals 16 residues. Together with reference TRBV11-1 and TRBJ1-4, the CDR3 gives the full variable domain: EAEVAQSPRYKITEKSQAVAFWCDPISGHATLYWYRQILGQGPELLVQFQDESVVDDSQLPKDRFSAERLKGVDSTLKIQPAELGDSAMYLCASSGDRVEFDEKLFFGSGTQLSVL.

The V and J genes are TRBV5-4 and TRBJ2-3; D is possibly TRBD1 (6 bases). The length of the CDR3 is 14 residues. With 5 bases removed from V and 0 bases from J, the gap between germline ends came to 10 bases. Germline lookup yields CDR1 SGHNT and CDR2 YYREEE (reference sequence). The CDR3 DNA reads TGTGCCAGCAGACAGGACAGAAGCACAGATACGCAGTATTTT. Translation: CASRQDRSTDTQYF.

This rearrangement joins TRBV19 to TRBJ1-5, with TRBD1 as a possible D gene (5 bases). CDR1 LNHDA and CDR2 SQIVND come from the germline V gene (reference sequence). The V and J ends lost 3 bases and 6 bases respectively, with 9 bases between them. CDR3 size: 13 residues. CDR3 loop: CASSIQGGQPQHF. In DNA form, the CDR3 reads TGTGCCAGTAGTATCCAGGGCGGTCAGCCCCAGCATTTT.

V is TRBV6-1 and J is TRBJ1-3; tentative D call: TRBD1 (5 bases). V lost 4 bases, J lost 1 base, and 17 bases lay in between. The CDR3 extends over 17 amino acids. Per the germline V gene, CDR1 is MNHNS and CDR2 is SASEGT. The CDR3 here is CASSGGFISLSGNTIYF. The CDR3, as DNA: TGTGCCAGCAGTGGGGGCTTCATTAGCCTTTCTGGAAACACCATATATTTT.